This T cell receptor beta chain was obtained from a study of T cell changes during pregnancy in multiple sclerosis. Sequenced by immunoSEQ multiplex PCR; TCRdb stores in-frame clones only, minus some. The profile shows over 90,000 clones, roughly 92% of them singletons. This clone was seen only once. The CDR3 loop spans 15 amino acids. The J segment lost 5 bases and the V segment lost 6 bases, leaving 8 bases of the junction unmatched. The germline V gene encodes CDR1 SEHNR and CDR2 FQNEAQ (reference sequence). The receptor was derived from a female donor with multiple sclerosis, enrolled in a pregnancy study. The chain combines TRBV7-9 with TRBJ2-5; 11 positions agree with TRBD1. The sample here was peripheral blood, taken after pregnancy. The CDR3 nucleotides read TGTGCCAGCAGGCGGGACAGGGGGTTTCCCGAGACCCAGTACTTC. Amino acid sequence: CASRRDRGFPETQYF.